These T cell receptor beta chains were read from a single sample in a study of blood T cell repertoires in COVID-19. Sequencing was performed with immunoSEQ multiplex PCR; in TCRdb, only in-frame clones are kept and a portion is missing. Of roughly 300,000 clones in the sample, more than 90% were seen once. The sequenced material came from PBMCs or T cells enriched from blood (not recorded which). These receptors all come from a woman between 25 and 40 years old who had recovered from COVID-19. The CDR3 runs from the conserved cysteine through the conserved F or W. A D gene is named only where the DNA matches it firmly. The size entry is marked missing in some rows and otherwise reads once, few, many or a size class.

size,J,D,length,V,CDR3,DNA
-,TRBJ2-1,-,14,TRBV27,CASASGRSYNEQFF,TGTGCCAGCGCCAGCGGGCGCTCCTACAATGAGCAGTTCTTC
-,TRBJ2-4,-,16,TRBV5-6,CASSLQGMEAKNIQYF,TGTGCCAGCAGTCTACAGGGAATGGAGGCCAAAAACATTCAGTACTTC
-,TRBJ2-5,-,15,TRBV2,CASSEGAADQETQYF,TGTGCCAGCAGTGAAGGGGCAGCCGATCAAGAGACCCAGTACTTC
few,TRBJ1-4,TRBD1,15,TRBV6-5,CASSYGNRGNEKLFF,TGTGCCAGCAGTTACGGGAACAGGGGGAATGAAAAACTGTTTTTT
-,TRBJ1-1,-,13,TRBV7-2,CASSPGRQIRAFF,TGTGCCAGCAGCCCAGGAAGACAGATACGAGCTTTCTTT
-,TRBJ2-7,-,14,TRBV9,CASSARPTGNEQYF,TGTGCCAGCAGCGCCAGACCTACAGGAAACGAGCAGTACTTC
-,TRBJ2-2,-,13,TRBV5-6,CASSLGSTGELFF,TGTGCCAGCAGCTTGGGGAGCACCGGGGAGCTGTTTTTT
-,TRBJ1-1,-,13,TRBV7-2,CASSQVMNTEAFF,TGTGCCAGCAGCCAGGTAATGAACACTGAAGCTTTCTTT
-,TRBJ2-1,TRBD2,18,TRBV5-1,CASTPTGDYLGGYNEQFF,TGCGCCAGCACCCCGACGGGGGACTACCTCGGGGGCTACAATGAGCAGTTCTTC
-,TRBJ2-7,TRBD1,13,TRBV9,CASSKGQTYEQYF,TGTGCCAGCAGCAAGGGACAGACCTACGAGCAGTACTTC
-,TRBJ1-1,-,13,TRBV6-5,CASRQLLNTEALF,TGTGCCAGCAGACAGCTTCTGAACACTGAAGCCCTCTTT
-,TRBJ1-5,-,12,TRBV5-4,CASSIWGGSQHF,TGTGCCAGCAGCATTTGGGGGGGCTCCCAGCATTTT
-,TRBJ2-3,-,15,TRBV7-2,CASSSSSHPTDTQYF,TGTGCCAGCAGCTCCTCTAGCCACCCCACAGATACGCAGTATTTT
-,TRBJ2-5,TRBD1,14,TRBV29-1,CSAWDSRNQETQYF,TGCAGCGCCTGGGACAGCCGGAACCAAGAGACCCAGTACTTC
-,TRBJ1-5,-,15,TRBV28,CASSPTGNSNQPQHF,TGTGCCAGCAGCCCAACAGGGAATAGCAATCAGCCCCAGCATTTT
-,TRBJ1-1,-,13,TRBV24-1,CATRSPRDTEAFF,TGTGCCACGAGGAGCCCACGCGACACTGAAGCTTTCTTT
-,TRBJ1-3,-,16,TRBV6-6,CASSYSWALSGNTIYF,TGTGCCAGCAGTTACAGCTGGGCGCTCTCTGGAAACACCATATATTTT
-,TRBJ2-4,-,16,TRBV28,CASSLRSALSKNIQYF,TGTGCCAGCAGTTTGAGGTCCGCGTTATCCAAAAACATTCAGTACTTC